Reported below is one T cell receptor beta chain. Its cognate antigen is unknown. Vbeta (60) and Jbeta (13) primers were used in the PCR. Repertoires were generated with immunoSEQ multiplex PCR, while TCRdb's copy carries only in-frame clones and drops some. Of 150,000 to 200,000 clones listed, roughly 80% are singletons. This entry belongs to a study of cytomegalovirus exposure and HLA in healthy donors. On the study more broadly: There were about 85 million unique TCRs (from HLA-typed donors) in an early data release. General study points: For cytomegalovirus status, the classifier reportedly gave diagnoses with high specificity and sensitivity.

Trimming pared 1 base from V and 4 bases from J, leaving 5 bases between. CDR1 is SGHVS and CDR2 is FNYEAQ in the germline V gene. CDR3 length equals 13 residues. The source is a male donor in good health and CMV-seronegative. The sequenced sample consisted of PBMCs. The chain carries TRBV7-6 and TRBJ1-5; D gene ambiguous. The CDR3 DNA reads as TGTGCCAGCAGCTTAGAACAGAATCAGCCCCAGCATTTT. This gives the protein CASSLEQNQPQHF. The full variable domain, rest sourced from reference TRBV7-6 and TRBJ1-5, is GAGVSQSPRYKVTKRGQDVALRCDPISGHVSLYWYRQALGQGPEFLTYFNYEAQQDKSGLPNDRFSAERPEGSISTLTIQRTEQRDSAMYRCASSLEQNQPQHFGDGTRLSIL.